These 21 T cell receptor beta chains were sequenced from one sample in a study of blood T cell repertoires in COVID-19. Clones were read by immunoSEQ multiplex PCR, and TCRdb kept only the in-frame ones, dropping some. Among some 400,000 clones listed, roughly nine tenths were seen once. The source material was PBMCs or T cells enriched from blood (not recorded which). Every receptor here comes from a man aged 25 to 45 who had recovered from COVID-19.

The CDR3 is CASSTPGQEDYYGYTF. CDR3 DNA: TGTGCCAGCAGCACCCCGGGACAGGAAGATTACTATGGCTACACCTTC. V and J are TRBV21-1 and TRBJ1-2; the D segment call TRBD1 is taken from the table without a DNA check. TRBV21-1 counts as a pseudogene. CDR3 length: 16 residues.

The rearrangement links TRBV12-5 to TRBJ2-3; 11 bases match TRBD1. The junction had 10 bases not matched to a gene; V was cut back by 6 bases and J by 2 bases. CDR1 and CDR2 (germline): LGHNT, FRNRAP. The length of the CDR3 is 17 residues. The CDR3 is CASGGTGGKINTDTQYF. The CDR3 nucleotides are TGTGCTAGTGGCGGGACAGGGGGTAAGATAAACACAGATACGCAGTATTTT.

The J gene is TRBJ2-3, the V gene TRBV10-1; possible D gene TRBD2, 6 bases. The CDR3 is made up of 12 amino acids. The germline CDR1 and CDR2 sequences are WNHNN and SYGVQD (reference sequence). The V end was cut by 9 bases, the J end by 6 bases, with 13 bases between. CDR3 sequence: CASNRDLDTQYF. The CDR3 DNA sequence: TGCGCCAGTAACCGGGACTTGGATACGCAGTATTTT.

V gene TRBV11-2 combines with J gene TRBJ2-1; tentative D call: TRBD2 (5 bases). With 2 bases removed from V and 8 bases from J, the gap between germline ends came to 7 bases. Looked up from germline, CDR1 is SGHAT and CDR2 is FQNNGV. CDR3 length: 12 amino acids. CDR3 coding DNA: TGTGCCAGCAGCTTACTAGCAGATGAGCAGTTCTTC. It encodes CASSLLADEQFF.

The chain carries TRBV3-1 (or the pseudogene TRBV3-2) and TRBJ1-2, with D maybe TRBD1 (5 bases). The germline V gene has CDR1 LGHDT and CDR2 YNNKEL (reference sequence). The CDR3 has 14 amino acids. Trimming pared 6 bases from V and 7 bases from J, leaving 18 bases between. CDR3: CASSELAGRGGYTF. The CDR3 DNA reads as TGTGCCAGCAGTGAATTAGCAGGGCGCGGTGGCTACACCTTC.

The V call is TRBV6-5, the J call TRBJ2-2, with a possible D match to TRBD2 (6 bases). CDR1 is MNHEY, CDR2 SVGAGI, per germline. CDR3 length equals 15 residues. V lost 7 bases, J lost 4 bases, and 16 bases lay in between. As DNA, the CDR3 is TGTGCCAGCACTTTGGGAGGTACGGGCACCGGGGAGCTGTTTTTT. Translation: CASTLGGTGTGELFF.

This clone was seen just once. The chain uses TRBV10-3 and TRBJ2-7, with 11 bases identical to TRBD2. The CDR3 has 15 amino acids. V trimming: 5 bases; J trimming: 3 bases; junction bases outside the gene matches: 6. Per germline, CDR1 ENHRY and CDR2 SYGVKD. The chain's CDR3 is CAISPTGTSGYEQYF. The DNA for the CDR3 is TGTGCCATCAGTCCTACCGGGACTAGCGGCTACGAGCAGTACTTC.

The CDR3 DNA follows: TGTGCCAGCAGTTGGGACAGGGGGGCTATAGGGGGCTACACCTTC. It codes for CASSWDRGAIGGYTF. The genes are TRBV28 and TRBJ1-2, with 11 bases matching TRBD1. Germline trimming cut 4 bases from V and 8 bases from J; bases unmatched to any gene: 9. This CDR3 is built from 15 residues. Germline assignment: CDR1 MDHEN and CDR2 SYDVKM.

This chain connects TRBV5-1 to TRBJ1-6; TRBD1 matches 7 bases. CDR1 is SGHRS and CDR2 is YFSETQ in the germline V gene. The CDR3 contains 14 residues. The J segment lost 5 bases and the V segment lost 5 bases, leaving 4 bases of the junction unmatched. The CDR3: CASSPGTDNSPLHF. Written as DNA, the CDR3 is TGCGCCAGCAGTCCCGGGACAGATAATTCACCCCTCCACTTT.

The gene calls are TRBV28 and TRBJ2-7; 8 positions agree with TRBD2. CDR1 MDHEN and CDR2 SYDVKM come from the germline V gene. The CDR3 is 14 residues long. Trimming removed 5 bases from V and 3 bases from J; junction bases left unmatched: 6. CDR3 nucleotide sequence: TGTGCCAGCAGTGGACGGGGGGGTTTCTACGAGCAGTACTTC. This sequence encodes CASSGRGGFYEQYF.

Comments on this clone: This sample also contains other DNA sequences that code for the same CDR3. This rearrangement joins TRBV30 to TRBJ1-1; no firm D call. The germline V and J ends were trimmed by 0 bases and 0 bases, with 8 bases remaining between them. The CDR3 consists of 14 residues. The germline V gene encodes CDR1 GTSNPN and CDR2 SVGIG (reference sequence). CDR3: CAWSVPGMNTEAFF. Written as DNA, the CDR3 is TGTGCCTGGAGTGTACCGGGGATGAACACTGAAGCTTTCTTT.

This chain joins TRBV15 and TRBJ2-5; TRBD2 matches 7 bases. V shed 1 base, J shed 5 bases, and the junction held 1 base outside the gene matches. The CDR3 totals 13 residues. The germline CDR1 and CDR2 sequences are LNHNV and YYDKDF (reference sequence). CDR3 amino acids: CATSRAGGETQYF. DNA for the CDR3: TGTGCCACCAGCAGAGCGGGAGGTGAGACCCAGTACTTC.

The J gene is TRBJ2-3, the V gene TRBV7-2, with TRBD2 matching over 11 bases. The V gene end was trimmed by 5 bases and the J gene end by 14 bases; junction bases not matched to a gene: 9. Looked up from germline, CDR1 is SGHTA and CDR2 is FQGNSA. The CDR3 extends over 13 amino acids. The CDR3 region is CASSPAGTSGLYF. The CDR3 DNA is TGTGCCAGCAGCCCCGCCGGGACTAGCGGATTGTATTTT.

Turning to this clone: The same CDR3 can be traced to other DNA sequences in this sample. V is TRBV18 and J is TRBJ1-5; weak D call: TRBD1 (5 bases). The CDR3 consists of 15 residues. V was cut by 3 bases and J by 0 bases, with 9 bases left in between. Looked up from germline, CDR1 is KGHSH and CDR2 is LQKENI. CDR3 DNA: TGTGCCAGCTCACCTGACAGCTATAGCAATCAGCCCCAGCATTTT. Translating gives CASSPDSYSNQPQHF. The full variable domain, with the rest looked up from reference TRBV18 and TRBJ1-5, is NAGVMQNPRHLVRRRGQEARLRCSPMKGHSHVYWYRQLPEEGLKFMVYLQKENIIDESGMPKERFSAEFPKEGPSILRIQQVVRGDSAAYFCASSPDSYSNQPQHFGDGTRLSIL.

In nucleotides, the CDR3 is TGTGCCAGCAGTTATACCGGGACAGACCATGGCTACACCTTC. Its translation is CASSYTGTDHGYTF. This chain links TRBV7-2 with TRBJ1-2; 7 bases map to TRBD1. The CDR3 has 14 amino acids. The germline V gene encodes CDR1 SGHTA and CDR2 FQGNSA. Unmatched junction bases numbered 10, after V lost 6 bases and J lost 6 bases. The variable domain in full, with the rest retrieved from reference TRBV7-2 and TRBJ1-2, is GAGVSQSPSNKVTEKGKDVELRCDPISGHTALYWYRQSLGQGLEFLIYFQGNSAPDKSGLPSDRFSAERTGGSVSTLTIQRTQQEDSAVYLCASSYTGTDHGYTFGSGTRLTVV.

The chain recombines TRBV11-2 with TRBJ2-3; D possibly corresponds to TRBD2 (6 bases). This CDR3 has 14 residues. V dropped 6 bases and J dropped 4 bases, with 14 bases sitting between them. Germline V gene sequence: CDR1 SGHAT, CDR2 FQNNGV. The CDR3 reads CASRAAGYPDTQYF. The CDR3 DNA reads TGTGCCAGCAGGGCAGCGGGCTACCCAGATACGCAGTATTTT. Supplemented by reference TRBV11-2 and TRBJ2-3, the full variable domain reads EAGVAQSPRYKIIEKRQSVAFWCNPISGHATLYWYQQILGQGPKLLIQFQNNGVVDDSQLPKDRFSAERLKGVDSTLKIQPAKLEDSAVYLCASRAAGYPDTQYFGPGTRLTVL.

The chain uses TRBV6-4 and TRBJ1-2; D gene ambiguous. Germline lookup yields CDR1 MRHNA and CDR2 SNTAGT. V lost 4 bases and J lost 0, with 6 bases in between. The CDR3 contains 13 residues. DNA for the CDR3: TGTGCCAGCAGTGTCACAGCTAACTATGGCTACACCTTC. As protein: CASSVTANYGYTF.

This sequence joins TRBV28 and TRBJ2-3, with D tentatively TRBD2 (5 bases). Germline V CDR1 and CDR2: MDHEN, SYDVKM. Trimming took off 3 bases at V and 3 bases at J, with 13 bases between the two ends. The CDR3 has 15 amino acids. The CDR3 region has the DNA TGTGCCAGCAGTTTGGTGGTAGCGCAAACAGATACGCAGTATTTT. Translation: CASSLVVAQTDTQYF.

CDR3 amino acids: CASRVAGLVLTDTQYF. The CDR3 DNA follows: TGCGCCAGCAGGGTCGCGGGCCTTGTACTCACAGATACGCAGTATTTT. The chain employs TRBV5-1 and TRBJ2-3, with D maybe TRBD2 (5 bases). CDR1 and CDR2 from the germline V gene are SGHRS and YFSETQ. This CDR3 comprises 16 residues. V lost 5 bases and J 2 bases, leaving 18 bases between the germline ends.

Comment on this clone: One end of the junction does not line up with germline, which may come from a read error. The chain carries TRBV7-9 and TRBJ2-7; D might be TRBD2 (6 bases). The CDR3 is 14 amino acids. Looked up from germline, CDR1 is SEHNR and CDR2 is FQNEAQ (reference sequence). CDR3 DNA: TGTGCCAGCAGCCGGGAGTTGGACTCCCACGAGCAGTACTTC. The encoded protein is CASSRELDSHEQYF.

The chain joins TRBV3-1 (or the pseudogene TRBV3-2) to TRBJ2-2; possibly TRBD1 for D (5 bases). Germline lookup yields CDR1 LGHDT and CDR2 YNNKEL (reference sequence). The CDR3 runs 15 residues. V was shortened by 6 bases and J by 1 base, with 12 bases between the two germline ends. In nucleotides, the CDR3 is TGTGCCAGCAGTCAGACAGCCAGGAACACCGGGGAGCTGTTTTTT. The encoded protein is CASSQTARNTGELFF.